This TCR beta chain derives from a study of blood T cells in healthy people across ages. Study-level background: There was about one barcoded beta molecule captured by template switching per two T cells.

In this sample, this clonotype turned up a few times. What it binds is unknown. A J-beta primer mix and a sample-barcoded 5' primer were used in a second PCR of about 7 to 12 cycles. TCRdb re-called the 5' RACE reads with MiXCR, one entry per CDR3 protein. This table has around 780,000 distinct CDR3 sequences, just over 55% appearing once. All donors came from Russia, were Caucasian and healthy, and spanned ages about 6 to 100. V lost 8 bases and J lost 4, with 12 bases in between. There are 12 residues in the CDR3. Germline assignment: CDR1 SGHRS and CDR2 YFSETQ. Overall study results and limits: Long-lived donors had more naive CD4+ cells and higher diversity than aged donors. Roughly linear age-related decline in beta diversity appeared, significant by age 40.

The rearrangement links TRBV5-1 to TRBJ2-5; D not resolved. Sequencing was performed on blood. The TCR comes from a man aged 40-49 years in good health. The DNA of the CDR3 is TGCGCCAGTCATAAAACCATAGAGACCCAGTACTTC. This gives the protein CASHKTIETQYF.